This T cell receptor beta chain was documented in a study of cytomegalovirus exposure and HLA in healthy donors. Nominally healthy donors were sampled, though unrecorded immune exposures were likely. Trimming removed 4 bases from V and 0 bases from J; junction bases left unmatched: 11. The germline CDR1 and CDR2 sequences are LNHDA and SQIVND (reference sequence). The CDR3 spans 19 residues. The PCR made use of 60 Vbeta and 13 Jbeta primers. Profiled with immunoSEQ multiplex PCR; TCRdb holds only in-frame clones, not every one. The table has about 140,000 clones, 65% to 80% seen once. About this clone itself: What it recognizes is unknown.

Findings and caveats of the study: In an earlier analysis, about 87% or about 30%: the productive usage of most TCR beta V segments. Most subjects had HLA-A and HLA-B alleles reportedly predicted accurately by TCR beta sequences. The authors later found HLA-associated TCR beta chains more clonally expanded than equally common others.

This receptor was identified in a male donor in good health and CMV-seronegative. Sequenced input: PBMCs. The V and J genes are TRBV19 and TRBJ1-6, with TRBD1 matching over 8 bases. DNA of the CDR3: TGTGCCAGTAGTAAATCGACAGGGGCTTCCAGCTCCTATAATTCACCCCTCCACTTT. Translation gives CASSKSTGASSSYNSPLHF. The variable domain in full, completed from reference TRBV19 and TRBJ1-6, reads DGGITQSPKYLFRKEGQNVTLSCEQNLNHDAMYWYRQDPGQGLRLIYYSQIVNDFQKGDIAEGYSVSREKKESFPLTVTSAQKNPTAFYLCASSKSTGASSSYNSPLHFGNGTRLTVT.